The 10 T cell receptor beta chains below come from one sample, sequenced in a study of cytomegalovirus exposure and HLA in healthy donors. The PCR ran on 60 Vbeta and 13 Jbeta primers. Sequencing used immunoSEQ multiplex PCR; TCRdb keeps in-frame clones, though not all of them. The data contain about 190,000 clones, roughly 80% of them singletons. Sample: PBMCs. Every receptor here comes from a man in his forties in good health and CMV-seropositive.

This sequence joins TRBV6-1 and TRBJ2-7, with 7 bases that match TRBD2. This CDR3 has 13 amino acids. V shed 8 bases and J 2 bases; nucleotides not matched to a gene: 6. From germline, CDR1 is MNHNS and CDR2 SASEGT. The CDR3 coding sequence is TGTGCCAGCGGGGAGGGCAGTACCTACGAGCAGTACTTC. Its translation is CASGEGSTYEQYF.

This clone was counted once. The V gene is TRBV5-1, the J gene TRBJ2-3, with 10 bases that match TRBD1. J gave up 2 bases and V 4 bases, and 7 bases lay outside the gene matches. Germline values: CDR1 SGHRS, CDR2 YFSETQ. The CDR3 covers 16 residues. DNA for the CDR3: TGCGCCAGCAGCAGCGGGGACAGGGGCCCCACAGATACGCAGTATTTT. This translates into CASSSGDRGPTDTQYF.

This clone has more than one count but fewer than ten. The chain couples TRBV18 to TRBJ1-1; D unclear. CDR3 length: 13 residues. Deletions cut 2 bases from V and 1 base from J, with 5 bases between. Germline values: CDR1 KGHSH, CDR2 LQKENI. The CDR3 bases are TGTGCCAGCTCACCATCCCAGAACACTGAAGCTTTCTTT. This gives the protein CASSPSQNTEAFF.

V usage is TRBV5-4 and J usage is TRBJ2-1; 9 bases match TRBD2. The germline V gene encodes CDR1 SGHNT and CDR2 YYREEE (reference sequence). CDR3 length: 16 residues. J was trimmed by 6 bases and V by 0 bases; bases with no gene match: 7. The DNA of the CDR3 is TGTGCCAGCAGCTTGGGGGCGGGGGGGTTCCCCAATGAGCAGTTCTTC. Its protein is CASSLGAGGFPNEQFF.

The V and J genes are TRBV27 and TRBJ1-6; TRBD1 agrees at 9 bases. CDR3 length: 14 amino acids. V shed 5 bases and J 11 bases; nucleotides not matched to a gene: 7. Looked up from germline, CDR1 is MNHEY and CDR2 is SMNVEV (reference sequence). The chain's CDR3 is CASSLKGQGTPLHF. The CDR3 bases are TGTGCCAGCAGTCTCAAGGGACAGGGAACACCCCTCCACTTT.

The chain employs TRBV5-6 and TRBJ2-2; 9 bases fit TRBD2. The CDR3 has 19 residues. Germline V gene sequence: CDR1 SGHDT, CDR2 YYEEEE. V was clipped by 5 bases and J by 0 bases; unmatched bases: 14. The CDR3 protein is CASSPPRGVAGANTGELFF. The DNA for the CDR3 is TGTGCCAGCAGTCCACCCCGGGGGGTAGCGGGGGCGAACACCGGGGAGCTGTTTTTT.

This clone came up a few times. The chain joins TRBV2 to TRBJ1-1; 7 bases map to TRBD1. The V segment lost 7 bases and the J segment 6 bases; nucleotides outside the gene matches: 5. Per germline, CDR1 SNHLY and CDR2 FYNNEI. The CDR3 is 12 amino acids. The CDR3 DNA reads TGTGCCAGCAAACAGGGGTTCTCTGAAGCTTTCTTT. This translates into CASKQGFSEAFF.

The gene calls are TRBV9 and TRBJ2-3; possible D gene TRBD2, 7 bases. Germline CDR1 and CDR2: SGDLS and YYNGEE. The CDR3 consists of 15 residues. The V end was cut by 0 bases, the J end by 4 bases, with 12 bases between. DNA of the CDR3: TGTGCCAGCAGCGTAGTTGGGGGGGCCTCAGATACGCAGTATTTT. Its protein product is CASSVVGGASDTQYF.

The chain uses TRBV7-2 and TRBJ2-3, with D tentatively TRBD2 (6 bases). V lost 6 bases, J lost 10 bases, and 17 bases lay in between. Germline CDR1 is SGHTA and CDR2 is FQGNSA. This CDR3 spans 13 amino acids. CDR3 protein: CASSYLSGGAQYF. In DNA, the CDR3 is TGTGCCAGCAGTTATCTTAGCGGTGGTGCGCAGTATTTT.

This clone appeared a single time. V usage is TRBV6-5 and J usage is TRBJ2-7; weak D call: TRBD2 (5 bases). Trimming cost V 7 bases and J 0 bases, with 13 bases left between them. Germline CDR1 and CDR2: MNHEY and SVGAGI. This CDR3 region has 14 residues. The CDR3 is CASTRTGSSYEQYF. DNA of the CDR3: TGTGCCAGCACTAGGACGGGGAGCTCCTACGAGCAGTACTTC.